The clone carrying this T cell receptor beta chain has more than one count but fewer than ten. Its cognate antigen is unknown. This entry belongs to a study of shared clonotypes between healthy human individuals. Study observations and caveats: The study found 4.5% to 5% of naive CD4 clonotypes shared across several donors. In contrast to clonotypes shared by all four donors, non-shared clonotypes had lower generation probabilities.

This CDR3 has 12 amino acids. V was trimmed by 0 bases and J by 7 bases, leaving 4 bases between them. Per the germline V gene, CDR1 is SGDLS and CDR2 is YYNGEE. Profiled with immunoSEQ multiplex PCR; TCRdb holds only in-frame clones, not every one. Of 2,500,000 or so clones detected, over 85% appear once; the ten largest clones hold 0.36%. The sample taken for sequencing was naive CD4+ T cells from PBMCs. The subset was: CD45RA+ positively selected. The receptor's source is a man aged 18 to 30 in good health. Some clones in this sample may be carry-over from other donors' samples. J is TRBJ2-2 and V is TRBV9; no reliable D call. The CDR3 nucleotides read TGTGCCAGCAGCGTAGCTTTCGGGGAGCTGTTTTTT. Translating it yields CASSVAFGELFF.